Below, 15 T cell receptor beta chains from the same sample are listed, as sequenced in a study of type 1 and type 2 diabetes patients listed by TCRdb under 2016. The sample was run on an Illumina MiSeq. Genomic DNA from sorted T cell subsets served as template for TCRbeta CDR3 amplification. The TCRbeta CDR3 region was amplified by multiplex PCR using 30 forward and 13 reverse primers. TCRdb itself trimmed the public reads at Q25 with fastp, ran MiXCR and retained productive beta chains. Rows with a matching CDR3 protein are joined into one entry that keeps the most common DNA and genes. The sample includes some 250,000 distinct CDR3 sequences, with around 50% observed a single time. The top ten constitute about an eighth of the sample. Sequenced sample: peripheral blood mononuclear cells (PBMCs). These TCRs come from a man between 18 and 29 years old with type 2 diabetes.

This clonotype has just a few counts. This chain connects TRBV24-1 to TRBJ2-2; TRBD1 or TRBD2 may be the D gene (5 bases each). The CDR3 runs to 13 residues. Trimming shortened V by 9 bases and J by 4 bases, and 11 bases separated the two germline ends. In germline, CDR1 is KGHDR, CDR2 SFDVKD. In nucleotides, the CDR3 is TGTGCCACCCGCCAGGGACCCACCGGGGAGCTGTTTTTT. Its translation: CATRQGPTGELFF.

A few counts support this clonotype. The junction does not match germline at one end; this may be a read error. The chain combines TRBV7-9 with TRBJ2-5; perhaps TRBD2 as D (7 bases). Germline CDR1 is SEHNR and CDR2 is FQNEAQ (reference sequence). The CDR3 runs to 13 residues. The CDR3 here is CASSLGGGGPTRF. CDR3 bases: TGTGCCAGCAGCCTAGGCGGGGGCGGACCCACCCGCTTC.

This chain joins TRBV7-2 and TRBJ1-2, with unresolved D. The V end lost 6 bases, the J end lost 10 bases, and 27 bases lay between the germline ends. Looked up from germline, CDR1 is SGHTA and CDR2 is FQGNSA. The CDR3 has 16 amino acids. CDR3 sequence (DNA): TGTGCCAGCAGTTCTCGGGCCACCATCGACCGGTCGGTCTACACCTTC. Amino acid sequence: CASSSRATIDRSVYTF.

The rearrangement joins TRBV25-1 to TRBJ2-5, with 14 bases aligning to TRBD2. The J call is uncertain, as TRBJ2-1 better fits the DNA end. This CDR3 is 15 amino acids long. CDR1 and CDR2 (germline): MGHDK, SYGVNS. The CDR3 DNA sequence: TGTGCCAGCAACGGACTAGCGGGAGGAAACAATGAGCAGTTCTTC. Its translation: CASNGLAGGNNEQFF.

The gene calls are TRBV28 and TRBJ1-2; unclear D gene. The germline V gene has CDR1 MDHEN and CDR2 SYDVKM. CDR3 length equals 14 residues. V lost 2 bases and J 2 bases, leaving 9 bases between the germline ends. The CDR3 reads CASSLGWANYGYTF. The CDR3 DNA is TGTGCCAGCAGTTTAGGGTGGGCCAACTATGGCTACACCTTC.

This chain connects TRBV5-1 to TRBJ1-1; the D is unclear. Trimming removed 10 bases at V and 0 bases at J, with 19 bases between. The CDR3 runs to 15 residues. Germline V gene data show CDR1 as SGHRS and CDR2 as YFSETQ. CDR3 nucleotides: TGCGCCCCTAACTACGGAAACACGATGAACACTGAAGCTTTCTTT. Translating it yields CAPNYGNTMNTEAFF.

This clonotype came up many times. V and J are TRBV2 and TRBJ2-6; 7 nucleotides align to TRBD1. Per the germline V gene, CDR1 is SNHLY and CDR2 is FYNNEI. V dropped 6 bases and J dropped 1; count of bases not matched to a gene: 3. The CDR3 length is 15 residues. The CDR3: CASRLTGSGANVLTF. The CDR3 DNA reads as TGTGCCAGCAGGCTGACAGGGTCTGGGGCCAACGTCCTGACTTTC. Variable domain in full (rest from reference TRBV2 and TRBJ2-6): EPEVTQTPSHQVTQMGQEVILRCVPISNHLYFYWYRQILGQKVEFLVSFYNNEISEKSEIFDDQFSVERPDGSNFTLKIRSTKLEDSAMYFCASRLTGSGANVLTFGAGSRLTVL.

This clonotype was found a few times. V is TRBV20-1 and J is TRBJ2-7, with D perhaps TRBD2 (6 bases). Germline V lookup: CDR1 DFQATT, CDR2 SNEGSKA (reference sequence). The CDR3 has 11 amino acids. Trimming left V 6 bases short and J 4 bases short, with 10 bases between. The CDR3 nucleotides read TGCAGTGCCTCGACTAGTTACGAGCAGTACTTC. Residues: CSASTSYEQYF.

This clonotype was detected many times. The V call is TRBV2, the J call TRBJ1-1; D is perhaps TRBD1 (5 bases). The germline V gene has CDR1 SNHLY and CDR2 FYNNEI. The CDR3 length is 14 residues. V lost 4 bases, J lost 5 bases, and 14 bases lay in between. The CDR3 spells CASSVRGEETEAFF. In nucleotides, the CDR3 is TGTGCCAGCAGTGTTAGGGGTGAGGAGACTGAAGCTTTCTTT.

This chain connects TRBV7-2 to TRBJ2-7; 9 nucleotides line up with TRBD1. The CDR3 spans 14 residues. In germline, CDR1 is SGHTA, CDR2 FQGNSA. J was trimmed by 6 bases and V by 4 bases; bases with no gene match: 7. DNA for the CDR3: TGTGCCAGCAGCTACCGGGACAGGGTTAGCGAGCAGTACTTC. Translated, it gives CASSYRDRVSEQYF.

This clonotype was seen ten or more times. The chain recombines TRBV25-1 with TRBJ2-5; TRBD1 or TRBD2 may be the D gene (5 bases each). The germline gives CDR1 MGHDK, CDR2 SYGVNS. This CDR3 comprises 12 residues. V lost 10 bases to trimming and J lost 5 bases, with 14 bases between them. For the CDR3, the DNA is TGTGCCACCCGAGGGGTTATGGAGACCCAGTACTTC. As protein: CATRGVMETQYF.

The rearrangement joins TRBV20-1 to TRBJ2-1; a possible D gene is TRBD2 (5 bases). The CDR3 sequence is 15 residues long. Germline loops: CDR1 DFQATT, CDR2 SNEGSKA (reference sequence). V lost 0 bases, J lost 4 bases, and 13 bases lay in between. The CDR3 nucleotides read TGCAGTGCTAGAGATCCCGGGGTCCGGTACAATGAGCAGTTCTTC. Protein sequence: CSARDPGVRYNEQFF.

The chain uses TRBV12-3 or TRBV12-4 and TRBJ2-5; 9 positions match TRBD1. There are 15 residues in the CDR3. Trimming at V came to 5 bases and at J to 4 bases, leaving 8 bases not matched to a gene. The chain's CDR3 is CASSPQGAVSETQYF. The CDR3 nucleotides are TGTGCCAGCAGTCCACAGGGGGCTGTATCAGAGACCCAGTACTTC.

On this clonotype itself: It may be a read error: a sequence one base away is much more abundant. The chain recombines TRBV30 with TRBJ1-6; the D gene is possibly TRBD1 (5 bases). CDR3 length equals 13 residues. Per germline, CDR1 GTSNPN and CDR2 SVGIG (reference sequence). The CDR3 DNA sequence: TGTACCTGGAGCGACTTGGGGGGAGCACCCCTCCACTTT. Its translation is CTWSDLGGAPLHF.

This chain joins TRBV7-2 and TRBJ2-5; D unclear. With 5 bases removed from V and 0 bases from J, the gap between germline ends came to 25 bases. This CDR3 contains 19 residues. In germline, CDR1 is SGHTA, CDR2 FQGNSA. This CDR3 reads CASSTTRVGDNPYQETQYF. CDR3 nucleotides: TGTGCCAGCAGCACGACCCGGGTCGGCGATAACCCGTACCAAGAGACCCAGTACTTC.